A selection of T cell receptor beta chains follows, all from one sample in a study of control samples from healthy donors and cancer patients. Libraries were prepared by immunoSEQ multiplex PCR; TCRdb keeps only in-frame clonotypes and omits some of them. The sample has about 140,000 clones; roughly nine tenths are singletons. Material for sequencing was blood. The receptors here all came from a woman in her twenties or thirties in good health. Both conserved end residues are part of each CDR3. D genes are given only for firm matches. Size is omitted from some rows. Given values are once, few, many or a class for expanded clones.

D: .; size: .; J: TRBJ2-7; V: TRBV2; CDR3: CARRSPASYEQYF; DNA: TGTGCCAGGCGATCCCCAGCGTCTTACGAGCAGTACTTC
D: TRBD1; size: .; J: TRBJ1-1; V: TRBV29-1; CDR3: CSGQRDRGLGTEAFF; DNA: TGCAGCGGTCAACGGGACAGGGGTTTGGGCACTGAAGCTTTCTTT
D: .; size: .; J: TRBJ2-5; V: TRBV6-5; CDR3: CASSRGGIQETQYF; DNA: TGTGCCAGCAGTAGGGGGGGTATCCAGGAGACCCAGTACTTC
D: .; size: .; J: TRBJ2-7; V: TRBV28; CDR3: CASRRKAGEQYF; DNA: TGTGCCAGCAGACGTAAAGCGGGTGAGCAGTACTTC
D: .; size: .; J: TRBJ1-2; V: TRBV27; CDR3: CASREGGRYGYTF; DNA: TGTGCCAGCAGAGAAGGGGGGAGGTATGGCTACACCTTC
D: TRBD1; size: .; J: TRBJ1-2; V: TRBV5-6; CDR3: CASKRPLTGDYGYTF; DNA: TGTGCCAGCAAAAGACCTCTCACAGGGGACTATGGCTACACCTTC
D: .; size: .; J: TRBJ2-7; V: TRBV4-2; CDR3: CASSPKGEGGYEQYF; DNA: TGTGCCAGCAGCCCGAAAGGTGAAGGGGGCTACGAGCAGTACTTC
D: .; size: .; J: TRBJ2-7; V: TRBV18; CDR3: CASSPAGTPGYEQYF; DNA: TGTGCCAGCTCACCTGCCGGGACACCGGGCTACGAGCAGTACTTC
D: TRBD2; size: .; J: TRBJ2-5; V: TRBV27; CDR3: CASSPGTSGVTQYF; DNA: TGTGCCAGCAGCCCCGGGACTAGCGGGGTGACCCAGTACTTC
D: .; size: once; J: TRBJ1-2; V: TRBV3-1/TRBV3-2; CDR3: CAAKGGNYGYTF; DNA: TGTGCCGCGAAGGGGGGGAACTATGGCTACACCTTC
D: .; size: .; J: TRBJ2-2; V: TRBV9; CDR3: CASSGPRGELFF; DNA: TGTGCCAGCAGCGGGCCGCGCGGGGAGCTGTTTTTT
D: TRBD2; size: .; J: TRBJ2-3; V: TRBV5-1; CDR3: CASSSTSGASTDTQYF; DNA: TGCGCCAGCAGCTCGACTAGCGGTGCAAGTACAGATACGCAGTATTTT
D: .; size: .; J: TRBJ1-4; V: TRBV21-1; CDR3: CASTSNRGRPEKLFF; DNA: TGTGCCAGCACTTCAAACAGGGGGCGCCCTGAAAAACTGTTTTTT
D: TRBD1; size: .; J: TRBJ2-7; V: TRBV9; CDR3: CASSVGSAGGSGEQYF; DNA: TGTGCCAGCAGCGTAGGATCCGCAGGGGGCTCGGGAGAGCAGTACTTC
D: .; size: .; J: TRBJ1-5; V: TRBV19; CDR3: CASSIDGAGNQPQHF; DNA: TGTGCCAGTAGTATTGACGGGGCAGGCAATCAGCCCCAGCATTTT
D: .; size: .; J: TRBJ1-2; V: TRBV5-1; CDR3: CASSPQADYGYTF; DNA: TGCGCCAGCAGCCCCCAGGCGGACTATGGCTACACCTTC
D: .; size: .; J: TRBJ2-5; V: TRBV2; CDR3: CASSVGGYFEETQYF; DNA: TGTGCCAGCTCGGTAGGAGGCTACTTCGAAGAGACCCAGTACTTC
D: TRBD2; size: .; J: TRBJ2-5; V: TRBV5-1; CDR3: CASSLGAAGVGETQYF; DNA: TGCGCCAGCAGCTTGGGTGCAGCGGGAGTTGGAGAGACCCAGTACTTC
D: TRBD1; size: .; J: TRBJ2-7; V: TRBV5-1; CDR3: CASSENTGTGGHEQYF; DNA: TGCGCCAGCAGCGAAAACACCGGGACAGGGGGCCACGAGCAGTACTTC
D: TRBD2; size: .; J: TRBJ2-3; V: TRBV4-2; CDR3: CASSQTTSGIRSDTQYF; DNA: TGTGCCAGCAGTCAAACGACTAGCGGGATCCGGTCGGATACGCAGTATTTT
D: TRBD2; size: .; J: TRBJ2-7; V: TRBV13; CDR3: CASRRASGPYEQYF; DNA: TGTGCCAGCCGTCGCGCTAGCGGGCCGTACGAGCAGTACTTC
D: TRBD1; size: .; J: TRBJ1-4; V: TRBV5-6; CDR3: CASSRTGVREKLFF; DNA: TGTGCCAGCAGTCGGACAGGGGTTCGGGAAAAACTGTTTTTT
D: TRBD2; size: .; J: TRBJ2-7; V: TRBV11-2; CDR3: CASSHGLAGGPYEQYF; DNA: TGTGCCAGCAGCCATGGACTAGCGGGGGGACCCTACGAGCAGTACTTC
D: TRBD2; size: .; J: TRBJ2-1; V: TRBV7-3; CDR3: CASSLTTSGRLEQFF; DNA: TGTGCCAGCAGCTTAACGACTAGCGGGAGATTAGAGCAGTTCTTC
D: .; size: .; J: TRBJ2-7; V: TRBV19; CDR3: CASSTRRDPQAEQYF; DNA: TGTGCCAGTAGTACACGTCGGGACCCCCAAGCCGAGCAGTACTTC
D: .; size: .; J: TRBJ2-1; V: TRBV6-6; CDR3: CASSPGLARNEQFF; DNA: TGTGCCAGCAGCCCCGGCCTTGCCAGGAATGAGCAGTTCTTC
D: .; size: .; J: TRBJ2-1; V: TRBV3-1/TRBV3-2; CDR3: CASSQESRVPYNEQFF; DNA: TGTGCCAGCAGCCAAGAGTCAAGGGTACCCTACAATGAGCAGTTCTTC
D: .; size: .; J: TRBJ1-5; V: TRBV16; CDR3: CASSRNVGTTNQPQHF; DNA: TGTGCCAGCAGTCGTAATGTAGGGACTACTAATCAGCCCCAGCATTTT
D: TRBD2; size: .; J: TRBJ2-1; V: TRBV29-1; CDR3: CSVEGGRLAGGPSSYNEQFF; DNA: TGCAGCGTTGAAGGGGGACGACTAGCGGGAGGGCCCAGCTCCTACAATGAGCAGTTCTTC
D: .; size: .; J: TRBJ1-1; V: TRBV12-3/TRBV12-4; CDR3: CASSTVGTEAFF; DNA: TGTGCCAGCAGTACGGTGGGGACTGAAGCTTTCTTT
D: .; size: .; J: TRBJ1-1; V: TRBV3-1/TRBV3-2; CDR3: CASSPGPESQAFF; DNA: TGTGCCAGCAGCCCGGGTCCCGAATCGCAAGCTTTCTTT
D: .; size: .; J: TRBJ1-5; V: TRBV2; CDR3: CASSTQGQPQHF; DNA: TGTGCCAGCTCCACACAGGGACAGCCCCAGCATTTT
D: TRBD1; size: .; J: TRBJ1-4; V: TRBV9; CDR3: CASSVQGADEKLFF; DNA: TGTGCCAGCAGCGTACAGGGGGCGGATGAAAAACTGTTTTTT
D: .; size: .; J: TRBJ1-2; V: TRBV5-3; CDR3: CARSLVGAEAYGYTF; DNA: TGTGCCAGAAGCTTGGTCGGGGCGGAGGCCTATGGCTACACCTTC
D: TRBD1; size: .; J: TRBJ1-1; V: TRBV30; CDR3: CAWSGKTGGKAFF; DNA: TGTGCCTGGAGTGGAAAGACAGGGGGGAAAGCTTTCTTT